This record covers a single T cell receptor beta chain. The antigen remains undetermined. Here immunoSEQ multiplex PCR was the method, and the copy in TCRdb shows in-frame clones only, minus some. The sample has fewer than 85,000 clones, roughly 91% seen once. This entry belongs to a study of brain T cells in children with intractable seizures. Findings and limits, study-wide: Clones missing pre-surgery may reflect undersampling of that blood sample.

V lost 3 bases, J lost 7 bases, and 10 bases lay in between. The CDR3 is 12 residues long. Germline lookup yields CDR1 MNHEY and CDR2 SMNVEV (reference sequence). Only cases whose brain tissue showed the highest T cell transcript signatures were sequenced. Before surgery, patients took at least one anti-epileptic drug. The source is a boy younger than two with tuberous sclerosis and intractable seizures. This chain joins TRBV27 and TRBJ2-7, with D perhaps matching TRBD2 (5 bases). Sequences were derived from peripheral blood, sampled at surgery. DNA for the CDR3: TGTGCCAGCAGTTTGAGCCCGGGGGAGCAGTACTTC. Translated, it gives CASSLSPGEQYF.